Described below is a single T cell receptor beta chain sequence and its context. Next came a second PCR, run for about 7 to 12 cycles, which used a sample-barcoded 5' primer along with a J-beta primer mix. MiXCR was run by TCRdb on the 5' RACE reads, yielding one entry per CDR3 protein. The sample holds roughly 830,000 distinct CDR3 sequences, around 62% seen once. Healthy Caucasian individuals from Russia aged 6 to 90 were enrolled as donors. CDR1 is DFQATT, CDR2 SNEGSKA, per germline (reference sequence). This CDR3 region has 13 residues. Trimming removed 5 bases from V and 4 bases from J, with 14 bases in between. This sample was included in a study of blood T cells in healthy people across ages.

The source is a man aged 25 to 40 in good health. The rearrangement uses TRBV20-1 and TRBJ2-5, with D unclear. Specimen: blood. CDR3 in DNA: TGCAGTGCTTCCGATGCAGACGGAGAGACCCAGTACTTC. This sequence encodes CSASDADGETQYF.